This T cell receptor (beta chain) was sequenced in a study of T cell responses to AZD1222 COVID-19 vaccine. Study-level points and caveats: White British people made up most donors, females outnumbered males, and clonal diversity was possibly underestimated. No day 14 peak samples; only post-peak repertoires were characterized. Reportedly, nearly half of unique spike TCRs recognized epitopes outside B.1.351/B.1.1.7 mutations.

CDR1 is MNHEY, CDR2 SMNVEV, per germline (reference sequence). This CDR3 has 15 amino acids. The V and J ends lost 7 bases and 0 bases respectively, with 10 bases between them. Only in-frame clones appear in the TCRdb table, and some are missing; sequencing was by immunoSEQ multiplex PCR. Of 200,000 or so clones in the sample, 87% were seen once. On this clone itself: Antigen: not known.

The origin of this receptor is an adult in good health. The V and J genes are TRBV27 and TRBJ1-6; the D gene is possibly TRBD1 (5 bases). The sample here was peripheral blood, taken on day 0 of MenACWY control vaccination. CDR3 region: CASKGPSSYNSPLHF. As DNA, the CDR3 is TGTGCCAGCAAGGGGCCGAGCTCCTATAATTCACCCCTCCACTTT.